These 17 T cell receptor beta chains came from one sample sequenced in a study of graft-versus-host responses after intestinal transplantation. TCRdb's table, derived via immunoSEQ multiplex PCR, lists solely in-frame clones and lacks some. The data contain roughly 93,000 clones, around 93% of them singletons. For these TCRs, the target antigens are not known. Sequencing used unstimulated CD8+ T cells sorted from spleen or lymph node cells, obtained before transplant. These TCRs come from a human donor who was the organ donor for an intestinal transplant.

The chain couples TRBV9 to TRBJ1-4; a weak D match, TRBD1 (6 bases). Trimming left V 3 bases short and J 3 bases short, with 15 bases between. The CDR3 spans 16 residues. Germline V gene data show CDR1 as SGDLS and CDR2 as YYNGEE. The CDR3 coding sequence is TGTGCCAGCAGCGGACCGACAGGCTACCCTAATGAAAAACTGTTTTTT. Translation: CASSGPTGYPNEKLFF.

CDR3 sequence: CAICTPPYEQYF. Written as DNA, the CDR3 is TGTGCCATCTGCACTCCTCCCTACGAGCAGTACTTC. The chain joins TRBV10-3 to TRBJ2-7; the D is unclear. CDR3 length: 12 amino acids. V gave up 8 bases and J gave up 2 bases, with 10 bases separating them. Per germline, CDR1 ENHRY and CDR2 SYGVKD.

The chain couples TRBV5-6 to TRBJ2-5; 10 nucleotides align to TRBD2. The CDR3 length is 16 residues. The germline CDR1 and CDR2 sequences are SGHDT and YYEEEE. The V segment lost 1 base and the J segment 10 bases; nucleotides outside the gene matches: 13. This CDR3 is CASSLISSGGVLGQYF. CDR3 DNA sequence: TGTGCCAGCAGCTTGATATCCAGCGGGGGGGTGCTGGGCCAGTACTTC.

The chain joins TRBV7-2 to TRBJ2-3; 7 nucleotides match TRBD2. The germline gives CDR1 SGHTA, CDR2 FQGNSA. The CDR3 has 13 residues. Trimming at V came to 1 base and at J to 9 bases, leaving 4 bases not matched to a gene. CDR3 residues: CASSLGPAGTQYF. The DNA of the CDR3 is TGTGCCAGCAGCTTAGGTCCAGCGGGAACGCAGTATTTT.

J is TRBJ2-1 and V is TRBV28, with TRBD2 as a possible D gene (5 bases). The CDR3 length is 14 residues. Trimming removed 0 bases from V and 2 bases from J, with 5 bases in between. CDR1 and CDR2 from the germline V gene are MDHEN and SYDVKM. CDR3 in amino acids: CASSLWGAYNEQFF. The CDR3 DNA reads as TGTGCCAGCAGTTTATGGGGAGCCTACAATGAGCAGTTCTTC.

CDR3 nucleotides: TGTGCCAGCAGTTACTCAGGACAGGTCACCTACGAGCAGTACTTC. Translated: CASSYSGQVTYEQYF. The gene calls are TRBV6-5 and TRBJ2-7; 7 bases are a match to TRBD1. In germline, CDR1 is MNHEY, CDR2 SVGAGI. The CDR3 is 15 residues long. Losses at the gene ends were 0 bases for V and 2 bases for J; bases not matched to a gene: 4.

The chain combines TRBV7-8 with TRBJ2-2; a weak D match, TRBD2 (6 bases). The CDR3 runs 11 residues. Looked up from germline, CDR1 is SGHVS and CDR2 is FQNEAQ. The V and J ends lost 10 bases and 5 bases respectively, with 8 bases between them. CDR3 sequence reads: CATRGTGELFF. The CDR3, as DNA: TGTGCCACCCGGGGGACCGGGGAGCTGTTTTTT.

This clone was observed a handful of times. This chain links TRBV28 with TRBJ1-3, with 10 bases lining up with TRBD1. Trimming removed 6 bases from V and 4 bases from J; junction bases left unmatched: 9. The CDR3 is 16 amino acids. Germline lookup yields CDR1 MDHEN and CDR2 SYDVKM. In DNA form, the CDR3 reads TGTGCCAGCAGGCCGCGACAGGGGGCGCCCGGAAACACCATATATTTT. It encodes CASRPRQGAPGNTIYF.

V gene TRBV4-1 combines with J gene TRBJ2-3, with 9 bases aligning to TRBD2. The CDR3 spans 15 residues. The V gene end was trimmed by 1 base and the J gene end by 3 bases; junction bases not matched to a gene: 2. Germline CDR1 MGHRA, CDR2 YSYEKL. In nucleotides, the CDR3 is TGCGCCAGCAGCCAAGTTAGCGGGGGAACAGATACGCAGTATTTT. Amino acid sequence: CASSQVSGGTDTQYF.

About this clone itself: The sample has other DNA sequences that encode this CDR3 too. This chain joins TRBV19 and TRBJ1-1; 10 bases align to TRBD1. Germline V gene lookup returns CDR1 LNHDA and CDR2 SQIVND (reference sequence). This CDR3 contains 13 residues. V trimming: 9 bases; J trimming: 2 bases; junction bases outside the gene matches: 3. CDR3 sequence reads: CASRDRGNTEAFF. Here the CDR3 DNA reads TGTGCCAGCCGGGACAGGGGTAACACTGAAGCTTTCTTT.

V gene TRBV27 combines with J gene TRBJ1-1; D ambiguous. The V end was cut by 8 bases, the J end by 0 bases, with 10 bases between. From germline, CDR1 is MNHEY and CDR2 SMNVEV (reference sequence). The CDR3 has 13 residues. The CDR3 loop reads CASHVNLNTEAFF. CDR3 nucleotides: TGTGCCAGCCATGTCAATCTGAACACTGAAGCTTTCTTT.

The rearrangement links TRBV4-3 to TRBJ1-1; no reliable D call. Germline-derived CDR1 and CDR2 are LGHNA and YSLEER. V shed 0 bases and J shed 3 bases, with 5 bases lying between them. The CDR3 extends over 13 amino acids. CDR3 region: CASSQELDTEAFF. The CDR3 DNA follows: TGCGCCAGCAGCCAAGAGCTAGACACTGAAGCTTTCTTT.

As for this clone: Lacking the conserved final phenylalanine or tryptophan, this CDR3 likely reflects a read error. This chain connects TRBV9 to TRBJ1-2; TRBD1 matches at 9 bases. The trim removed 4 bases at V and 3 bases at J, leaving 4 bases unmatched. The germline V gene has CDR1 SGDLS and CDR2 YYNGEE. CDR3 length: 14 residues. The CDR3: CASSPGQGHYGYTS. CDR3 nucleotide sequence: TGTGCCAGCAGCCCCGGACAGGGGCACTATGGCTACACCTCC.

This clone has just a few counts. The chain couples TRBV7-9 to TRBJ1-1, with 7 bases aligning to TRBD1. The CDR3 covers 13 residues. V gave up 5 bases and J gave up 4 bases; unmatched junction bases: 4. CDR1 and CDR2 (germline): SEHNR, FQNEAQ (reference sequence). The CDR3 loop reads CASSPRDSTEAFF. CDR3 nucleotides: TGTGCCAGCAGCCCCCGGGACAGCACTGAAGCTTTCTTT.

The count of this clone is one. This chain connects TRBV28 to TRBJ2-3; 8 bases are a match to TRBD1. The V gene end was trimmed by 6 bases and the J gene end by 1 base; junction bases not matched to a gene: 3. The CDR3 runs to 14 residues. The germline CDR1 and CDR2 sequences are MDHEN and SYDVKM. In DNA form, the CDR3 reads TGTGCCAGCAGGGCCAGGGGGCGCACAGATACGCAGTATTTT. It specifies CASRARGRTDTQYF.

The chain's CDR3 is CASSSNRGLIDTQYF. In DNA form, the CDR3 reads TGTGCCAGTAGTAGCAACAGGGGGCTCATAGATACGCAGTATTTT. The V and J genes are TRBV19 and TRBJ2-3; 9 bases map to TRBD1. The CDR3 is 15 amino acids. Unmatched junction bases numbered 7, after V lost 4 bases and J lost 5 bases. From germline, CDR1 is LNHDA and CDR2 SQIVND (reference sequence).

As DNA, the CDR3 is TGTGCCTGGGAAACCCAGGGGGTACAAACTTTCTTT. Encoded protein: CAWETQGVQTFF. This chain joins TRBV30 and TRBJ1-1; 7 nucleotides line up with TRBD1. The CDR3 is 12 residues long. The ends lost 5 bases at V and 12 bases at J; junction bases unmatched: 12. Germline V lookup: CDR1 GTSNPN, CDR2 SVGIG (reference sequence).